One sample yielded the 10 T cell receptor beta chains listed below, sequenced in a study of CD8+CD57+ T cells in acquired aplastic anemia. Profiling of TCR beta VDJ combinations and CDR3 sequences used genomic DNA as template. MiXCR was run by TCRdb on the reads, yielding one entry per CDR3 protein. The sample has about 200,000 distinct CDR3 sequences; around three fifths are singletons. All patients picked for sequencing had shown, by flow cytometry, an expansion of CD8+CD57+ cells. Source material: sorted CD4+, CD8+, or CD8+CD57+ T cells (not recorded which) from PBMCs. The receptors here all came from a human donor with aplastic anemia.

The chain is built from TRBV29-1 and TRBJ2-2; 9 bases line up with TRBD2. The V and J ends lost 6 bases and 1 base, in that order; junction bases with no gene match: 9. This CDR3 contains 16 residues. Per the germline V gene, CDR1 is SQVTM and CDR2 is ANQGSEA. In nucleotides, the CDR3 is TGCAGCGTCGTCAGTAGCGGGAGATTGAACACCGGGGAGCTGTTTTTT. Its translation is CSVVSSGRLNTGELFF.

This clonotype was observed a few times. The genes are TRBV19 and TRBJ2-3; TRBD2 is a possible D gene (6 bases). This CDR3 spans 12 amino acids. In germline, CDR1 is LNHDA, CDR2 SQIVND (reference sequence). V dropped 5 bases and J dropped 6 bases, with 9 bases sitting between them. This chain's CDR3 is CASSRDFDTQYF. CDR3 DNA: TGTGCCAGTAGTCGGGACTTCGATACGCAGTATTTT.

This chain joins TRBV20-1 and TRBJ1-1; tentatively, D is TRBD1 (6 bases). The germline V and J ends were trimmed by 1 base and 4 bases, with 16 bases remaining between them. Germline CDR1 is DFQATT and CDR2 is SNEGSKA (reference sequence). The CDR3 loop spans 15 amino acids. CDR3 coding DNA: TGCAGTGCTAGAGGTTCGCGGCAGGGGAGCACTGAAGCTTTCTTT. Translating gives CSARGSRQGSTEAFF.

Of note for this clonotype: This clone may be a read error of a much larger clone one base away. V is TRBV5-6 and J is TRBJ2-2; D remains ambiguous. Germline loops: CDR1 SGHDT, CDR2 YYEEEE. The CDR3 is 12 residues long. The CDR3 spells CSSSPLGGELFF. The CDR3 DNA reads as TGTTCCAGCAGCCCCTTGGGCGGGGAGCTGTTTTTT.

The chain has TRBV2 and TRBJ2-5; perhaps TRBD2 as D (6 bases). This CDR3 is built from 14 residues. Trimming removed 11 bases at V and 5 bases at J, with 21 bases between. The germline gives CDR1 SNHLY, CDR2 FYNNEI. The CDR3, as DNA: TGTGCCCTCGGAACGGCGGGGATGATGGAGACCCAGTACTTC. Encoded protein: CALGTAGMMETQYF.

The J gene is TRBJ2-2, the V gene TRBV2; D not certain. Trimming pared 7 bases from V and 3 bases from J, leaving 12 bases between. Germline assignment: CDR1 SNHLY and CDR2 FYNNEI. This CDR3 has 14 amino acids. The CDR3 reads CASIRQLDTGELFF. The CDR3 DNA follows: TGTGCCAGCATACGTCAACTTGACACCGGGGAGCTGTTTTTT.

This clonotype was counted at least ten times. Mismatch with germline at one junction end may stem from a read error. The genes are TRBV9 and TRBJ1-5; TRBD1 agrees at 12 bases. Germline V gene sequence: CDR1 SGDLS, CDR2 YYNGEE. The CDR3 sequence is 17 residues long. The CDR3 nucleotides read TGTGCCAGCAGCTCCCGGGACAGGGGGCGAAGCAGTCAGCCCCAGCATTTT. Translating it yields CASSSRDRGRSSQPQHF.

The gene calls are TRBV5-1 and TRBJ1-5, with D perhaps matching TRBD1 (5 bases). There are 15 residues in the CDR3. V was pared by 6 bases and J by 6 bases, with 19 bases between. Germline values: CDR1 SGHRS, CDR2 YFSETQ. CDR3 region: CASKPGPEGTQPQHF. In DNA, the CDR3 is TGCGCCAGCAAACCGGGACCTGAGGGCACTCAGCCCCAGCATTTT.

This clonotype was picked up many times. The genes are TRBV2 and TRBJ1-4; 7 positions match TRBD1. With 7 bases clipped from V and 5 bases from J, the junction kept 7 bases outside the gene matches. There are 14 residues in the CDR3. Germline V gene lookup returns CDR1 SNHLY and CDR2 FYNNEI. The CDR3 DNA sequence: TGTGCCAGCACCGCCGGGACAGAAAATGAAAAACTGTTTTTT. Translated, it gives CASTAGTENEKLFF.

The chain employs TRBV25-1 and TRBJ2-1, with 9 positions matching TRBD1. Germline CDR1 reads MGHDK; CDR2 reads SYGVNS. The length of the CDR3 is 15 residues. V lost 5 bases, J lost 8 bases, and 10 bases stayed unmatched. The CDR3, as DNA: TGTGCCAGCAGTCCCGGGACAGGGAGGGCCGATGAGCAGTTCTTC. Translated, it gives CASSPGTGRADEQFF.